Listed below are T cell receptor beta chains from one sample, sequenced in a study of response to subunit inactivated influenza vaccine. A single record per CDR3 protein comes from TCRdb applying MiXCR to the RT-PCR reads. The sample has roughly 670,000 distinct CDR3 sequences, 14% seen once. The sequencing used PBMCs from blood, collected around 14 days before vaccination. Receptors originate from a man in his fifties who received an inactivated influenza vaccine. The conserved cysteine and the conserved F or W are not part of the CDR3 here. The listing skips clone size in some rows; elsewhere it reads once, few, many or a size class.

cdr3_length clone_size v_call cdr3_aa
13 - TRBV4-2 ASSQVNRAKNIQY
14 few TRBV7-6 ASSLAPGGVDNEQF
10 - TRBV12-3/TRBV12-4 ASRASLNEQY
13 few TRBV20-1 SARKAGARTGELF
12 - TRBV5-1 ASSVSGGDEKLF
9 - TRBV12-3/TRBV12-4 ASKKAGELF
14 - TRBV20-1 SARGLLAGMYNEQF
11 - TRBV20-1 SPLGQAAGEQY
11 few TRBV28 ASESTRQETQY
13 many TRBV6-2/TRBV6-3 ASSPAGGTTDEQY
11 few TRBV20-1 PLADWDYNEQF
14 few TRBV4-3 ASSQDTGARSYEQY
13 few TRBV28 ASSLPMTSTDTQY
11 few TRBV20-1 SAPEWGNYGYT
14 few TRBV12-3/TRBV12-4 ASSITIIQGAGELF